This T cell receptor beta chain was captured by sequencing in a study of blood T cell repertoires in COVID-19. The repertoire was sequenced with immunoSEQ multiplex PCR; TCRdb's copy has only in-frame clones and lacks some. This table has more than 300,000 clones, roughly nine tenths appearing once. The V gene end was trimmed by 7 bases and the J gene end by 3 bases; junction bases not matched to a gene: 5. This CDR3 region has 15 residues. Germline values: CDR1 MNHEY, CDR2 SMNVEV (reference sequence). Sequencing was performed on peripheral blood. The V call is TRBV27, the J call TRBJ2-4, with 11 bases lining up with TRBD1. The TCR sequence derives from a woman in her twenties or thirties with COVID-19, enrolled during active disease. In DNA, the CDR3 is TGTGCCAGCACCGGACAGGGGGCGGGCAAAAACATTCAGTACTTC. Translation gives CASTGQGAGKNIQYF.